This T cell receptor (beta chain) is from a study of neurological immune-mediated disorders. The study's findings and limits: Multiple sclerosis patients had less TCR clonal expansion than even healthy controls, unlike HTLV-1-associated myelopathy.

The CDR3 is 16 residues long. The ends were cut back, 0 bases at V and 0 bases at J, with 12 bases in the middle. Germline lookup yields CDR1 MNHEY and CDR2 SVGAGI. This clonotype appeared a few times. Its target is unknown. Sample time point: longitudinal time-point 1 (baseline). 5'RACE generated cDNA with 10-nucleotide random UMIs. Over 200 million TCR-beta sequences, together covering 15-18 subjects, were produced by every individual sequencing run that was carried out. Using its own MiXCR run on the 5' RACE reads, TCRdb lists one record per CDR3 protein. This sample yields roughly 61,000 distinct CDR3 sequences, of which about 10% are seen a single time; around 7% belongs to the top ten.

Material: PBMCs. The V and J genes are TRBV6-5 and TRBJ2-7; either TRBD1 or TRBD2 may supply D (6 bases each). This clonotype originated in a male donor with HTLV-1-associated myelopathy (HAM/TSP). CDR3 bases: TGTGCCAGCAGTTACTCCGGAGGGACAACCTCCTACGAGCAGTACTTC. It is translated as CASSYSGGTTSYEQYF.